The rows below give T cell receptor beta chains drawn from one sample of a study of long-term antiretroviral therapy in people with HIV. The assay was immunoSEQ multiplex PCR, and TCRdb's table has in-frame clones only and misses some. In the table there are some 8,900 clones, roughly three quarters of which are singletons. The sequencing used unsorted PBMCs, collected 1.8 years before starting antiretroviral therapy. The receptors here all came from a man in his forties with HIV. Each CDR3 is given with its conserved first and last residue. Fields, in order: V gene, D gene, clone size, J gene, CDR3 DNA, CDR3 protein. D genes are given only for firm matches. Some rows have no size entry. The others give once, few or many, or a class for an expanded clone.

V: TRBV6-1
D: -
size: few
J: TRBJ1-5
DNA: TGTGCCAGCACCCAAACCCCTCCCGGTCAGCCCCAGCATTTT
CDR3: CASTQTPPGQPQHF

V: TRBV5-1
D: TRBD2
size: -
J: TRBJ2-7
DNA: TGCGCCAGCAGCTTTACCATAGCGGGGGGGAGTAAGTACGAGCAGTACTTC
CDR3: CASSFTIAGGSKYEQYF

V: TRBV30
D: TRBD1
size: -
J: TRBJ1-6
DNA: TGTGCCTGGCGGACAGGGGAATATTCACCCCTCCACTTT
CDR3: CAWRTGEYSPLHF

V: TRBV15
D: TRBD1
size: -
J: TRBJ1-5
DNA: TGTGCCACCAGCGGTCGGACAGGTGGCAATCAGCCCCAGCATTTT
CDR3: CATSGRTGGNQPQHF

V: TRBV6-1
D: TRBD2
size: few
J: TRBJ2-7
DNA: TGTGCCAGCAGTGACTTCGGGGGGAACTACGAGCAGTACTTC
CDR3: CASSDFGGNYEQYF

V: TRBV5-1
D: -
size: -
J: TRBJ2-7
DNA: TGCGCCAGCAGCTTGGAAGGTAGGGCCCAACTTAAGCAGTACTTC
CDR3: CASSLEGRAQLKQYF

V: TRBV6-6
D: TRBD1
size: -
J: TRBJ1-2
DNA: TGTGCCAGCAGTGCGGACAGGGGGTACGGCTACACCTTC
CDR3: CASSADRGYGYTF

V: TRBV5-4
D: TRBD2
size: -
J: TRBJ2-1
DNA: TGTGCCAGCACTTCTAGCGGGGGGACTGGAGAGCAGTTCTTC
CDR3: CASTSSGGTGEQFF

V: TRBV6-6
D: TRBD1
size: -
J: TRBJ1-2
DNA: TGTGCCAGCAGGGGACAGGGAGCTAACTATGGCTACACCTTC
CDR3: CASRGQGANYGYTF

V: TRBV11-3
D: TRBD2
size: -
J: TRBJ2-1
DNA: TGTGCCAGCAGCTTACGGACTAGCGGGATCAATGAGCAGTTCTTC
CDR3: CASSLRTSGINEQFF

V: TRBV19
D: TRBD1
size: -
J: TRBJ1-1
DNA: TGTGCCAGTAGTTTCCGGGACAGACAACGAGAAGGGGCTTTCTTT
CDR3: CASSFRDRQREGAFF

V: TRBV6-1
D: -
size: -
J: TRBJ2-7
DNA: TGTGCCAGCAGTGAACAGGGAAGGTCCTACGAGCAGTACTTC
CDR3: CASSEQGRSYEQYF

V: TRBV9
D: -
size: -
J: TRBJ1-3
DNA: TGTGCCAGCAGCTTAAACAGGGATTTCGGCACCATATATTTT
CDR3: CASSLNRDFGTIYF

V: TRBV13
D: -
size: medium-sized
J: TRBJ2-7
DNA: TGTGCCAGCAGCTCAACAGGGATACGCTCCTACGAGCAGTACTTC
CDR3: CASSSTGIRSYEQYF

V: TRBV6-1
D: -
size: -
J: TRBJ1-1
DNA: TGTGCCAGCAGAGTACAGGGTGGTAACACTGAAGCTTTCTTT
CDR3: CASRVQGGNTEAFF

V: TRBV5-1
D: -
size: -
J: TRBJ1-1
DNA: TGCGCCAGCAGCTTGGAATCAGGGGCGCGTACTGAAGCTTTCTTT
CDR3: CASSLESGARTEAFF

V: TRBV6-5
D: TRBD2
size: -
J: TRBJ2-2
DNA: TGTGCCAGCAGCGAGGGACTAGTCACCGGGGAGCTGTTTTTT
CDR3: CASSEGLVTGELFF

V: TRBV5-1
D: TRBD2
size: -
J: TRBJ2-1
DNA: TGCGCCAGCACCCCCGAGACTAGCGGGGCCGTTGAGCAGTTCTTC
CDR3: CASTPETSGAVEQFF

V: TRBV19
D: -
size: -
J: TRBJ1-6
DNA: TGTGCCAGTAGTATAGGGGAGAGTAATTCACCCCTCCACTTT
CDR3: CASSIGESNSPLHF

V: TRBV10-1
D: TRBD1
size: -
J: TRBJ2-3
DNA: TGCGCCAGCATTTTCAGGGGGCGGACAGATACGCAGTATTTT
CDR3: CASIFRGRTDTQYF

V: TRBV19
D: -
size: -
J: TRBJ1-3
DNA: TGTGCCAGTAACGAGGGGTCTGGAAACACCATATATTTT
CDR3: CASNEGSGNTIYF

V: TRBV5-1
D: TRBD1
size: -
J: TRBJ2-7
DNA: TGCGCCAGCAGACGGGACAGGTTCTACGAGCAGTACTTC
CDR3: CASRRDRFYEQYF

V: TRBV5-4
D: -
size: -
J: TRBJ2-2
DNA: TGTGCCAGCAGCTTCACCGGGACTTCCACCGGGGAGCTGTTTTTT
CDR3: CASSFTGTSTGELFF

V: TRBV2
D: -
size: -
J: TRBJ1-1
DNA: TGTGCCAGCAGAGAGACCCTTATGGGCACTGAAGCTTTCTTT
CDR3: CASRETLMGTEAFF

V: TRBV11-2
D: TRBD1
size: -
J: TRBJ2-7
DNA: TGTGCCAGCAGCCCCATATCCCGGGACAGGGGAACTACCTACGAGCAGTACTTC
CDR3: CASSPISRDRGTTYEQYF

V: TRBV20-1
D: -
size: few
J: TRBJ1-1
DNA: TGCAGTGCCCAGAGGGGGGAAGCTTTCTTT
CDR3: CSAQRGEAFF

V: TRBV4-1
D: TRBD1
size: -
J: TRBJ2-7
DNA: TGCGCCAGCAGCCAAGAACAGGGGACCTCCTACGAGCAGTACTTC
CDR3: CASSQEQGTSYEQYF

V: TRBV7-7
D: -
size: few
J: TRBJ2-7
DNA: TGTGCCAGCATGAGGGTCAGTGCCTACGAGCAGTACTTC
CDR3: CASMRVSAYEQYF

V: TRBV19
D: TRBD1
size: -
J: TRBJ1-4
DNA: TGTGCCAGTAGTATACAAAGGACAGGGGGCGGCAGAGAAAAACTGTTTTTT
CDR3: CASSIQRTGGGREKLFF

V: TRBV5-1
D: -
size: few
J: TRBJ2-7
DNA: TGCGCCAGCAGCTTGAATCAGGGATTCTACGAGCAGTACTTC
CDR3: CASSLNQGFYEQYF

V: TRBV12-5
D: -
size: once
J: TRBJ1-2
DNA: TGTGCTAGTGGTGTAGGGGGTCAGGCTGGCTACACCTTC
CDR3: CASGVGGQAGYTF

V: TRBV5-1
D: TRBD2
size: -
J: TRBJ2-1
DNA: TGCGCCAGCAGCACGGGCGGGGGAAACAATGAGCAGTTCTTC
CDR3: CASSTGGGNNEQFF

V: TRBV11-2
D: -
size: -
J: TRBJ2-7
DNA: TGTGCCAGCAGCTTAAACCGGGACATGTCCTACGAGCAGTACTTC
CDR3: CASSLNRDMSYEQYF

V: TRBV7-3
D: TRBD1
size: -
J: TRBJ1-1
DNA: TGTGCCAGCAGCCTAGATGGACAGGCTGAAGCTTTCTTT
CDR3: CASSLDGQAEAFF

V: TRBV25-1
D: TRBD1
size: -
J: TRBJ1-2
DNA: TGTGCCAGCAGTGAATCAGGGGGCGCCGACTATGGCTACACCTTC
CDR3: CASSESGGADYGYTF

V: TRBV9
D: -
size: -
J: TRBJ2-1
DNA: TGTGCCAGCAGCGTAACCGATCGAGTTGAGCAGTTCTTC
CDR3: CASSVTDRVEQFF

V: TRBV10-1
D: -
size: few
J: TRBJ2-3
DNA: TGCGCCAGCAGTGAGAGCGAGAGCACAGATACGCAGTATTTT
CDR3: CASSESESTDTQYF

V: TRBV7-9
D: TRBD1
size: -
J: TRBJ1-3
DNA: TGTGCCAGCAGCTTAGGAACAGGGGGAATGGACACCATATATTTT
CDR3: CASSLGTGGMDTIYF

V: TRBV6-1
D: TRBD1
size: -
J: TRBJ1-2
DNA: TGTGCCAGAGGGGGACAGGGCCTGGGCTACACCTTC
CDR3: CARGGQGLGYTF

V: TRBV30
D: TRBD2
size: -
J: TRBJ2-5
DNA: TGTGCCTGGAGCCCAGCGGGGGGACGAGAGACCCAGTACTTC
CDR3: CAWSPAGGRETQYF

V: TRBV15
D: -
size: -
J: TRBJ1-2
DNA: TGTGCCACCAGCAGAGATTACAATGGGGGAAACTATGGCTACACCTTC
CDR3: CATSRDYNGGNYGYTF

V: TRBV7-9
D: TRBD1
size: -
J: TRBJ2-5
DNA: TGTGCCAGCAGCTTTGACAGGGTAGGGCAAGAGACCCAGTACTTC
CDR3: CASSFDRVGQETQYF

V: TRBV18
D: -
size: few
J: TRBJ1-5
DNA: TGTGCCAGCTCACCGGGTCGACAGGATAGTCAGCCCCAGCATTTT
CDR3: CASSPGRQDSQPQHF

V: TRBV5-4
D: -
size: -
J: TRBJ2-3
DNA: TGTGCCAGCAGCTCCGAGGGAGATACGCAGTATTTT
CDR3: CASSSEGDTQYF

V: TRBV10-3
D: TRBD1
size: -
J: TRBJ1-1
DNA: TGTGCCATCAGGGGGACAGGGGGCGAGAACACTGAAGCTTTCTTT
CDR3: CAIRGTGGENTEAFF

V: TRBV4-1
D: -
size: -
J: TRBJ2-7
DNA: TGCGCCAGCAGCCAGTTACAGCTGGGGGAGCACGAGCAGTACTTC
CDR3: CASSQLQLGEHEQYF

V: TRBV7-3
D: -
size: -
J: TRBJ1-6
DNA: TGTGCCAGCAGCTTAACGGGGAATTCACCCCTCCACTTT
CDR3: CASSLTGNSPLHF

V: TRBV29-1
D: TRBD1
size: -
J: TRBJ1-4
DNA: TGCAGCGTTGAGGGCCCGGGGACAGGGAAAAACAAACTGTTTTTT
CDR3: CSVEGPGTGKNKLFF

V: TRBV2
D: -
size: -
J: TRBJ2-7
DNA: TGTGCCAGCAGTGATCTGGGGGCAGGATCCGAGCAGTACTTC
CDR3: CASSDLGAGSEQYF

V: TRBV7-6
D: -
size: -
J: TRBJ1-1
DNA: TGTGCCAGCAGCTTAGTCGGGGGCGGCACTGAAGCTTTCTTT
CDR3: CASSLVGGGTEAFF

V: TRBV6-5
D: -
size: -
J: TRBJ2-1
DNA: TGTGCCAGCAGTTACGCACGGGGTGCTGTCAATGAGCAGTTCTTC
CDR3: CASSYARGAVNEQFF

V: TRBV9
D: TRBD1
size: -
J: TRBJ2-7
DNA: TGTGCCAGCAGCGTAGGATTGGGACAGGGGATCGACGAGCAGTACTTC
CDR3: CASSVGLGQGIDEQYF

V: TRBV2
D: TRBD1
size: few
J: TRBJ1-4
DNA: TGTGCCAGCAGTGAAGCGAAACAGGGGATTGAAAAACTGTTTTTT
CDR3: CASSEAKQGIEKLFF

V: TRBV29-1
D: -
size: once
J: TRBJ2-5
DNA: TGCAGCGTTGAAGTGGAGGGTCGAGAGACCCAGTACTTC
CDR3: CSVEVEGRETQYF

V: TRBV5-1
D: -
size: -
J: TRBJ2-7
DNA: TGCGCCAGCAGCTCGGGACTGGCCTACGAGCAGTACTTC
CDR3: CASSSGLAYEQYF